This T cell receptor (beta chain) was captured in a study of radiation and T cells in renal cell carcinoma. Study overall: Nephrectomy followed 15 Gy stereotactic body radiation by 4 weeks.

Measured with immunoSEQ multiplex PCR; TCRdb has only the in-frame clones, and not every one. The sample gives 95,000 to 150,000 clones, roughly 85% of which show up once; less than 3.5% is in the top ten. Described time point: baseline pretreatment blood. Treatment here: 15 Gy SBRT to primary tumor, nephrectomy 4 weeks later. The V gene lost 4 bases and the J gene lost 4 bases, with 13 bases spanning the gap. Germline V gives CDR1 SEHNR, CDR2 FQNEAQ (reference sequence). The CDR3 has 14 residues. The source material was blood, sampled from a patient whose treatment included radiotherapy and nephrectomy. The chain employs TRBV7-9 and TRBJ1-1; tentative D call: TRBD1 (6 bases). The receptor was derived from a woman aged 55 to 70 with renal cell carcinoma. CDR3: CASSSTTGITEAFF. The CDR3 DNA reads as TGTGCCAGCAGCTCGACGACAGGAATCACTGAAGCTTTCTTT.